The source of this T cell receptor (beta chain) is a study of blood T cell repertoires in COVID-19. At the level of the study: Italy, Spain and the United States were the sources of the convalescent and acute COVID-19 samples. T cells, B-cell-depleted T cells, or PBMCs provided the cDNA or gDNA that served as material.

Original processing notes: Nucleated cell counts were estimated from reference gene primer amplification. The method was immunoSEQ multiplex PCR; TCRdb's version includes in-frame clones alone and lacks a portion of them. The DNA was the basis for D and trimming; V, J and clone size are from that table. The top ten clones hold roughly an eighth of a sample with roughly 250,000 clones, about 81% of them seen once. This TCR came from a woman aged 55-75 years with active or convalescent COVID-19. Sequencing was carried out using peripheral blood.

CDR3 coding DNA: TGTGCCAGCAGCCCCCTCGACAAAGATCAGCCCCAGCATTTT. Encoded protein: CASSPLDKDQPQHF. The chain employs TRBV6-5 and TRBJ1-5; no definite D call. This CDR3 has 14 residues. V was cut by 6 bases and J by 5 bases, with 14 bases left in between. CDR1 is MNHEY, CDR2 SVGAGI, per germline.